Below, 7 T cell receptor beta chains from the same sample are listed, as sequenced in a study of graft-versus-host responses after intestinal transplantation. Which antigens these TCRs recognize remains unknown. Repertoires were generated with immunoSEQ multiplex PCR, while TCRdb's copy carries only in-frame clones and drops some. The data show about 100,000 clones, roughly 87% seen once. Material: unstimulated CD4+ T cells sorted from spleen or lymph node cells, obtained before transplant. All receptors derive from a human donor who was the organ donor for an intestinal transplant.

In this sample, this clone turned up once. The chain carries TRBV19 and TRBJ2-7; the D call may be TRBD1 or TRBD2 (5 bases each). Trimming left V 3 bases short and J 3 bases short, with 9 bases between. CDR3 length: 13 residues. Germline loops: CDR1 LNHDA, CDR2 SQIVND (reference sequence). CDR3 sequence (DNA): TGTGCCAGTAGTATTCGGGACGGCTACGAGCAGTACTTC. Amino acid sequence: CASSIRDGYEQYF.

Of note for this clone: A read error may account for a junction end that differs from germline. The chain couples TRBV5-1 to TRBJ1-4; 12 bases are shared with TRBD1. Per germline, CDR1 SGHRS and CDR2 YFSETQ. The CDR3 has 16 residues. CDR3: CASRLGQGAANEKLFF. The CDR3 nucleotides read TGCGCCAGCAGATTGGGACAGGGGGCAGCTAATGAAAAACTGTTTTTT.

The rearrangement joins TRBV2 to TRBJ2-2, with 13 bases that match TRBD2. Looked up from germline, CDR1 is SNHLY and CDR2 is FYNNEI. The CDR3 extends over 15 amino acids. V gave up 10 bases and J gave up 6 bases; unmatched junction bases: 8. CDR3 sequence (DNA): TGTGCCACCTCTAGGGGACTAGCGGGGTCCGGGGAGCTGTTTTTT. Its translation: CATSRGLAGSGELFF.

The chain carries TRBV29-1 and TRBJ2-3; no definite D call. Germline assignment: CDR1 SQVTM and CDR2 ANQGSEA. Trimming stripped 4 bases from V and 6 bases from J, with 14 bases between. CDR3 length: 13 residues. CDR3 in DNA: TGCAGCGTTGTTGTGATGATGTTGGATACGCAGTATTTT. This sequence encodes CSVVVMMLDTQYF.

The rearrangement uses TRBV2 and TRBJ1-1, with D perhaps matching TRBD1 (6 bases). The CDR3 runs to 15 residues. Between the trimmed V and J ends, which lost 6 bases and 5 bases, there was a span of 19 bases. Per the germline V gene, CDR1 is SNHLY and CDR2 is FYNNEI. The CDR3 sequence: CASSLQGRLVTEAFF. The CDR3 DNA reads TGTGCCAGCAGCCTACAGGGTCGGTTGGTGACTGAAGCTTTCTTT.

The table lists this clone with a count of one. The genes are TRBV6-1 and TRBJ1-4, with D uncertain. In germline, CDR1 is MNHNS, CDR2 SASEGT. V was trimmed by 1 base and J by 0 bases, leaving 9 bases between them. The CDR3 totals 16 residues. CDR3 residues: CASSEGGIATNEKLFF. The CDR3 DNA sequence: TGTGCCAGCAGTGAAGGTGGGATCGCAACTAATGAAAAACTGTTTTTT.

This chain uses TRBV19 with TRBJ1-6, with D possibly being TRBD1 (6 bases). Germline values: CDR1 LNHDA, CDR2 SQIVND (reference sequence). Deletions cut 5 bases from V and 3 bases from J, with 17 bases between. This CDR3 contains 17 residues. The CDR3 nucleotides are TGTGCCAGTAGTGCAGGACGAGGGGACAACTATAATTCACCCCTCCACTTT. Amino acids: CASSAGRGDNYNSPLHF.